This TCR beta chain was obtained from a study of regulatory T cells in long-lasting Graves disease. In germline, CDR1 is SNHLY, CDR2 FYNNEI. The junction had 3 bases not matched to a gene; V was cut back by 4 bases and J by 2 bases. The CDR3 totals 15 residues. As to time point: newly diagnosed GD, antithyroid drugs for less than 3 months. Isolated PBMC RNA provided the starting material for the TCR library. This clonotype was detected only a few times. Library construction for TCR beta used iRepertoire HTBI primers and Arm-PCR of CDR3 regions. TCRdb fed the multiplex PCR reads into MiXCR, producing one record per CDR3 protein. The sample contains 200,000 to 250,000 distinct CDR3 sequences, roughly a fifth of which appear only once. The sample was also reused in another study, on T cells in Graves' hyperthyroidism and ophthalmopathy.

This clonotype originated in a woman between 25 and 40 years old with Graves disease. The source material was peripheral blood mononuclear cells (PBMCs), sampled at new diagnosis, from a patient treated with antithyroid drugs. This chain uses TRBV2 with TRBJ2-5; 11 positions agree with TRBD2. CDR3 nucleotides: TGTGCCAGCAGTGGACTAGCGGGAAGGCAAGAGACCCAGTACTTC. Translation gives CASSGLAGRQETQYF.